This record looks at one TCR beta chain sequence and its context. The data derive from a study of cytomegalovirus exposure and HLA in healthy donors. The germline V gene has CDR1 LGHNA and CDR2 YNFKEQ. V lost 4 bases to trimming and J lost 7 bases, with 23 bases between them. The CDR3 covers 17 residues. The PCR made use of 60 Vbeta and 13 Jbeta primers. Generated by immunoSEQ multiplex PCR, the TCRdb table keeps only in-frame clones and is missing some. The profile shows 170,000 or so clones, about 85% of them singletons. This sequence originates from a male donor in good health and CMV-seropositive. The rearrangement links TRBV4-2 to TRBJ2-1, with D possibly TRBD2 on 6 matching bases. Material: PBMCs. CDR3 in amino acids: CASSLVYPGLLGNEQFF. As DNA, the CDR3 is TGTGCCAGCAGCCTTGTTTACCCGGGACTCCTTGGGAATGAGCAGTTCTTC.